This TCR beta chain was recovered during a study of blood T cell repertoires in COVID-19. The length of the CDR3 is 18 residues. V dropped 4 bases and J dropped 6 bases, with 27 bases sitting between them. In germline, CDR1 is MNHEY, CDR2 SVGEGT. This clone came up once. In the original analysis: Quantification of nucleated cells was approximated via reference gene primer amplification. Clones were read by immunoSEQ multiplex PCR, and TCRdb kept only the in-frame ones, dropping some. The DNA gave D and trimming, while V, J and clone size come from that table. This sample has about 410,000 clones; over 75% occur once, and the top ten carry under 2%.

The clonotype was recovered from a woman aged 40 to 49 with COVID-19, enrolled during active disease. The J gene is TRBJ1-1, the V gene TRBV6-2 or TRBV6-3; D call uncertain. Material for sequencing was peripheral blood. The CDR3 here is CASSFPWVEALRTPEAFF. In DNA, the CDR3 is TGTGCCAGCAGTTTTCCTTGGGTTGAGGCTCTTCGGACTCCTGAAGCTTTCTTT.